This T cell receptor beta chain appears in the sequencing data of a study of cytomegalovirus exposure and HLA in healthy donors. Comment on this clone: Its antigen is currently unknown.

In nominal health when sampled, donors likely had unrecorded immune exposures nonetheless. Findings and limits, study-wide: Several V segments, TRBV6-2 and TRBV6-3 among them, could not be told apart and were dropped. Reportedly, TCR beta sequences accurately predicted HLA-A and HLA-B alleles in most subjects.

The CDR3 has 12 residues. Germline assignment: CDR1 MDHEN and CDR2 SYDVKM. V was cut by 6 bases and J by 0 bases, with 3 bases left in between. Primers: 60 Vbeta forward and 13 Jbeta reverse. Generated by immunoSEQ multiplex PCR, the TCRdb table keeps only in-frame clones and is missing some. Here the sample spans 100,000 to 150,000 clones, around 86% being singletons. V is TRBV28 and J is TRBJ1-3; D not resolved. The receptor was isolated from a man in his late teens or twenties in good health and CMV-seronegative. Sample: PBMCs. This chain's CDR3 is CASSVSGNTIYF. The DNA of the CDR3 is TGTGCCAGCAGCGTCTCTGGAAACACCATATATTTT.